This paragraph reports one T cell receptor (beta chain). This sample was taken from a study of blood T cell repertoires in COVID-19. Study-level information: Material from acute and convalescent COVID-19 was sourced from the United States, Italy and Spain. In each case, the material was cDNA or gDNA derived from T cells, B-cell-depleted T cells, or PBMCs.

Trimming cost V 0 bases and J 8 bases, with 17 bases left between them. The CDR3 covers 15 residues. From germline, CDR1 is SGDLS and CDR2 YYNGEE. Authors' analysis steps: Cell counts per sample came from amplifying reference gene primers. TCRdb keeps only in-frame clones here, not all; method: immunoSEQ multiplex PCR. From that table come the V and J calls and clone size; the DNA was used to work out D and trimming. The profile shows about half a million clones, approximately 83% of them singletons. Sequenced material: peripheral blood. V and J are TRBV9 and TRBJ1-2; no clear D gene. This receptor was identified in a human donor in a cohort sampled during active COVID-19. DNA of the CDR3: TGTGCCAGCAGCGTAGCTAATCCGGAGGTGGGGGGCTACACCTTC. This encodes CASSVANPEVGGYTF.